Listed below are T cell receptor beta chains from one sample, sequenced in a study of T cell responses to AZD1222 COVID-19 vaccine. The assay was immunoSEQ multiplex PCR, and TCRdb's table has in-frame clones only and misses some. The table includes 150,000 or so clones, about 87% detected once. Specimen: peripheral blood, collected on day 0 of MenACWY control vaccination. These receptors were collected from an adult in good health. The CDR3 runs from the conserved cysteine through the conserved F or W. The D gene is left open where the match is weak. The listing skips clone size in some rows; elsewhere it reads once, few, many or a size class.

>TRBJ1-1|-|TRBV30|-
CAWNKGAAEAFF
TGTGCCTGGAACAAAGGGGCCGCTGAAGCTTTCTTT
>TRBJ1-6|-|TRBV19|-
CASTEGNSPLHF
TGTGCCAGTACCGAGGGGAATTCACCCCTCCACTTT
>TRBJ1-2|TRBD1|TRBV29-1|many
CSVRTGDGYGYTF
TGCAGCGTCCGGACAGGGGACGGGTATGGCTACACCTTC
>TRBJ1-5|TRBD1|TRBV6-2/TRBV6-3|-
CASSRGQQLSNQPQHF
TGTGCCAGCAGCCGGGGACAGCAACTTAGCAATCAGCCCCAGCATTTT
>TRBJ2-7|TRBD1|TRBV6-2/TRBV6-3|-
CASSSYLGQGPLGEQYF
TGTGCCAGCAGTTCCTACCTCGGACAGGGGCCTCTCGGGGAGCAGTACTTC
>TRBJ2-7|TRBD1|TRBV4-1|-
CASSQVRDRDEQYF
TGCGCCAGCAGCCAAGTCCGGGACAGGGACGAGCAGTACTTC
>TRBJ2-3|TRBD2|TRBV7-2|-
CASSLERGDTDTQYF
TGTGCCAGCAGCTTAGAGCGGGGCGACACAGATACGCAGTATTTT
>TRBJ2-1|TRBD1|TRBV9|-
CASSTRDRDNEQFF
TGTGCCAGCTCCACGCGGGACAGGGACAATGAGCAGTTCTTC
>TRBJ1-1|TRBD1|TRBV24-1|-
CATSGTTGNINTEAFF
TGTGCCACCAGTGGGACGACAGGGAATATTAACACTGAAGCTTTCTTT
>TRBJ2-7|-|TRBV7-2|-
CASTLGQPGTYEQYF
TGTGCCAGCACCCTCGGACAGCCAGGGACCTACGAGCAGTACTTC
>TRBJ1-5|-|TRBV4-3|-
CASSQEVGQPQHF
TGCGCCAGCAGCCAAGAGGTCGGTCAGCCCCAGCATTTT
>TRBJ1-2|-|TRBV5-1|few
CASSLDSNYGYTF
TGCGCCAGCAGCTTGGACAGTAACTATGGCTACACCTTC
>TRBJ1-1|-|TRBV6-1|once
CASADGGMNTEAFF
TGTGCCAGCGCAGACGGGGGAATGAACACTGAAGCTTTCTTT
>TRBJ2-7|-|TRBV28|-
CASSSLYEQYF
TGTGCCAGCAGTTCCCTATACGAGCAGTACTTC
>TRBJ2-1|-|TRBV19|-
CASKKREGELGDNEQFF
TGTGCCAGTAAGAAAAGAGAGGGGGAACTCGGGGACAATGAGCAGTTCTTC
>TRBJ2-7|-|TRBV10-3|-
CAISESTRRGEYEQYF
TGTGCCATCAGTGAGTCGACCCGGCGGGGAGAGTACGAGCAGTACTTC
>TRBJ1-3|-|TRBV5-8|-
CASSLNRGNTIYF
TGTGCCAGCAGCTTGAACCGAGGAAACACCATATATTTT
>TRBJ2-1|-|TRBV29-1|-
CSVDRGDEQFF
TGCAGCGTTGATCGGGGCGATGAGCAGTTCTTC
>TRBJ2-2|TRBD1|TRBV5-6|-
CASSLGDRDAGELFF
TGTGCCAGCAGCTTGGGGGACAGGGACGCCGGGGAGCTGTTTTTT
>TRBJ2-7|-|TRBV2|-
CASSESGRAPYEQYF
TGTGCCAGCAGTGAATCGGGACGGGCCCCCTACGAGCAGTACTTC
>TRBJ2-7|TRBD2|TRBV6-5|-
CASSLSGRASYEQYF
TGTGCCAGCAGCCTCAGCGGGAGGGCCTCCTACGAGCAGTACTTC
>TRBJ1-6|-|TRBV4-1|-
CASSLRTVDNSPLHF
TGCGCCAGCAGCCTCCGAACGGTTGATAATTCACCCCTCCACTTT
>TRBJ2-7|TRBD2|TRBV4-3|-
CASSQAGLAGYEQYF
TGCGCCAGCAGCCAAGCGGGACTAGCGGGCTACGAGCAGTACTTC
>TRBJ2-5|TRBD1|TRBV18|-
CASSPFGTGEETQYF
TGTGCCAGCTCACCCTTTGGGACAGGGGAAGAGACCCAGTACTTC
>TRBJ2-5|-|TRBV24-1|-
CATSDRMTQYF
TGTGCCACATCCGATAGGATGACCCAGTACTTC
>TRBJ2-1|-|TRBV29-1|-
CSVVTQGWNEQFF
TGCAGCGTTGTCACCCAGGGGTGGAATGAGCAGTTCTTC
>TRBJ2-1|TRBD1|TRBV6-2/TRBV6-3|-
CASSYPDRGWWNEQFF
TGTGCCAGCAGTTACCCTGACAGGGGGTGGTGGAATGAGCAGTTCTTC
>TRBJ1-5|TRBD1|TRBV19|-
CASSMGRGIVASNQPQHF
TGTGCCAGTAGTATGGGCAGGGGGATTGTAGCGAGCAATCAGCCCCAGCATTTT
>TRBJ1-1|-|TRBV7-2|-
CASSLGPDTEAFF
TGTGCCAGCAGCTTGGGGCCGGACACTGAAGCTTTCTTT
>TRBJ1-2|TRBD1|TRBV27|-
CASSPQTGGKNYGYTF
TGTGCCAGCAGTCCCCAGACAGGGGGCAAAAACTATGGCTACACCTTC
>TRBJ1-1|-|TRBV6-5|-
CASSYSGHTAEAFF
TGTGCCAGCAGTTACTCTGGACATACTGCTGAAGCTTTCTTT
>TRBJ2-3|TRBD1|TRBV19|-
CASSILGQGSADTQYF
TGTGCCAGTAGTATCCTGGGACAGGGAAGCGCAGATACGCAGTATTTT
>TRBJ1-1|TRBD1|TRBV5-5|-
CASSLQGRTEAFF
TGTGCCAGCAGCTTACAGGGGAGGACTGAAGCTTTCTTT
>TRBJ1-2|-|TRBV6-1|-
CASSEVVTEDYGYTF
TGTGCCAGCAGTGAAGTCGTCACGGAGGACTATGGCTACACCTTC
>TRBJ1-2|-|TRBV19|-
CASTIDSYGYTF
TGTGCCAGCACTATTGACAGCTATGGCTACACCTTC
>TRBJ2-7|TRBD2|TRBV9|-
CASSQTGTSDSYEQYF
TGTGCCAGCAGCCAAACCGGGACTAGCGACTCCTACGAGCAGTACTTC
>TRBJ1-5|-|TRBV6-2/TRBV6-3|-
CASSYRGLLNQPQHF
TGTGCCAGCAGTTACAGGGGACTGCTCAATCAGCCCCAGCATTTT
>TRBJ1-5|TRBD1|TRBV11-2|-
CASSLGHRGLNQPQHF
TGTGCCAGCAGCTTAGGGCACAGGGGACTGAATCAGCCCCAGCATTTT
>TRBJ2-1|-|TRBV19|once
CASVSGANEQFF
TGTGCCTCTGTGTCCGGGGCCAATGAGCAGTTCTTC
>TRBJ2-7|-|TRBV28|-
CASSLPGDRTYEQYF
TGTGCCAGCAGTCTGCCGGGGGACAGAACCTACGAGCAGTACTTC
>TRBJ2-3|-|TRBV7-9|-
CASSSLRVTDTQYF
TGTGCCAGCAGCTCCCTGAGGGTCACAGATACGCAGTATTTT
>TRBJ2-3|-|TRBV4-2|-
CASSQDRTDTQYF
TGTGCCAGCAGCCAAGATCGAACAGATACGCAGTATTTT
>TRBJ1-3|-|TRBV3-1/TRBV3-2|-
CASSQQGYAIYF
TGTGCCAGCAGCCAACAGGGGTATGCCATATATTTT
>TRBJ1-1|-|TRBV19|-
CASNHRVNTEAFF
TGTGCCAGTAACCACAGGGTGAACACTGAAGCTTTCTTT
>TRBJ1-1|-|TRBV5-1|-
CASSTGRLNTEAFF
TGCGCCAGCAGCACCGGACGGCTGAACACTGAAGCTTTCTTT
>TRBJ1-5|-|TRBV6-6|-
CASTRDNQPQHF
TGTGCCAGTACCAGGGACAATCAGCCCCAGCATTTT